These T cell receptor beta chains were read from a single sample in a study of regulatory T cells in long-lasting Graves disease. MiXCR, applied by TCRdb to the multiplex PCR reads, yields one record per CDR3 protein. The data show roughly 400,000 distinct CDR3 sequences, with around 20% seen just once and around an eighth held by the top ten. This sample comprised peripheral blood mononuclear cells (PBMCs), obtained when the disease was refractory, from a patient treated with antithyroid drugs. All receptors come from a female donor with Graves disease. Both conserved end residues are part of each CDR3. A D gene is named only where the DNA matches it firmly. For some rows the clone size is stated as once, few or many, or as a class when expanded; others skip it.

j_call	v_call	d_call	clone_size	cdr3_aa	cdr3_nt
TRBJ2-2	TRBV5-8	-	-	CASMILGDHRELFF	TGTGCCAGTATGATCTTGGGAGATCATCGGGAGCTGTTTTTT
TRBJ2-5	TRBV3-1	TRBD1	many	CASSRRDRGQETQYF	TGTGCCAGCAGTCGCCGGGACAGGGGGCAAGAGACCCAGTACTTC
TRBJ1-1	TRBV20-1	-	many	CSASARENTEAFF	TGCAGTGCTAGTGCCAGGGAGAACACTGAAGCTTTCTTT
TRBJ1-2	TRBV30	-	-	CAWSGVGVSYGYTF	TGTGCCTGGAGTGGTGTTGGGGTGAGCTATGGCTACACCTTC
TRBJ1-2	TRBV28	-	many	CASSDGPLGYTF	TGTGCCAGCAGTGATGGTCCCCTCGGCTACACCTTC
TRBJ2-2	TRBV28	-	many	CASSSGSSNTGELFF	TGTGCCAGCAGCAGCGGGTCCTCGAACACCGGGGAGCTGTTTTTT
TRBJ2-7	TRBV4-1	-	-	CASSQDDGGTYEQYF	TGCGCCAGCAGCCAAGATGATGGAGGGACCTACGAGCAGTACTTC
TRBJ2-6	TRBV28	TRBD2	many	CASGGSRLRDFSSGANVLTF	TGTGCCAGCGGCGGGAGCAGACTTCGGGACTTTTCCTCTGGGGCCAACGTCCTGACTTTC
TRBJ2-2	TRBV10-3	TRBD1	once	CATGQGVVTGELFF	TGTGCCACGGGACAGGGGGTCGTCACCGGGGAGCTGTTTTTT
TRBJ2-1	TRBV28	TRBD2	-	CASIDSGDYNEQFF	TGTGCCAGCATCGATAGCGGGGACTACAATGAGCAGTTCTTC
TRBJ2-5	TRBV25-1	TRBD2	-	CASSELSGGFGETQYF	TGTGCCAGCAGTGAATTATCGGGAGGATTTGGAGAGACCCAGTACTTC
TRBJ2-2	TRBV5-1	-	many	CASSSSVNTGELFF	TGCGCCAGCAGCTCTAGCGTGAACACCGGGGAGCTGTTTTTT
TRBJ2-5	TRBV2	TRBD2	-	CASSDGGGGGETQYF	TGTGCCAGCAGTGACGGGGGGGGAGGGGGAGAGACCCAGTACTTC
TRBJ2-7	TRBV12-3/TRBV12-4	-	many	CASSLAQGTYEQYF	TGTGCCAGCAGTTTAGCGCAGGGCACCTACGAGCAGTACTTC
TRBJ2-3	TRBV10-1	TRBD1	-	CASSDRTGRTDTQYF	TGCGCCAGCAGCGATAGGACAGGGAGAACAGATACGCAGTATTTT
TRBJ2-3	TRBV2	-	-	CASSQGLGGGSQWYF	TGTGCCAGCAGTCAAGGACTAGGGGGAGGATCGCAGTGGTATTTT
TRBJ2-3	TRBV28	-	few	CASSFIATSTDTQYF	TGTGCCAGCAGTTTCATAGCCACTAGCACAGATACGCAGTATTTT
TRBJ1-5	TRBV20-1	-	-	CSVGLRGNQPQHF	TGCAGTGTTGGACTCAGGGGCAATCAGCCCCAGCATTTT
TRBJ2-3	TRBV27	TRBD2	few	CASSPGLAGADTQYF	TGTGCCAGCAGTCCGGGACTAGCGGGAGCAGATACGCAGTATTTT
TRBJ2-7	TRBV28	-	-	CASRTLDKPYEQYF	TGTGCCAGCAGGACTCTAGACAAGCCCTACGAGCAGTACTTC
TRBJ2-4	TRBV7-2	-	few	CASSSRGGREAGKNIQYF	TGTGCCAGCAGCTCAAGGGGGGGGAGGGAGGCGGGCAAAAACATTCAGTACTTC
TRBJ1-1	TRBV11-2	TRBD1	many	CASSKSSQGSYSEAFF	TGTGCCAGCAGCAAGTCTTCACAGGGGTCCTACTCTGAAGCTTTCTTT
TRBJ2-3	TRBV28	TRBD2	many	CASGTSGRDTQYF	TGTGCCAGCGGGACTAGCGGGAGAGATACGCAGTATTTT
TRBJ2-7	TRBV5-1	-	many	CASSPLVVGYEQYF	TGCGCCAGCAGCCCCCTGGTCGTTGGTTACGAGCAGTACTTC
TRBJ2-7	TRBV29-1	-	many	CSVVSSDSPTYEQYF	TGCAGCGTTGTTTCCTCGGACTCCCCAACCTACGAGCAGTACTTC
TRBJ1-2	TRBV10-3	TRBD1	few	CAISPGQGGRGYTF	TGTGCCATCAGTCCGGGACAGGGTGGTCGTGGCTACACCTTC
TRBJ2-7	TRBV7-6	-	many	CASSLAGEGSYEQYF	TGTGCCAGCAGCTTAGCGGGAGAAGGGTCCTACGAGCAGTACTTC
TRBJ2-5	TRBV10-2	TRBD2	many	CASSEPSSGRTQETQYF	TGCGCCAGCAGTGAGCCATCTAGCGGTCGAACCCAAGAGACCCAGTACTTC
TRBJ2-5	TRBV20-1	TRBD2	many	CSARGGGLAGLLETQYF	TGCAGTGCTAGGGGTGGGGGACTAGCGGGACTTCTTGAGACCCAGTACTTC
TRBJ1-2	TRBV20-1	TRBD1	many	CSARDRVYGYTF	TGCAGTGCTAGGGACAGGGTCTATGGCTACACCTTC
TRBJ2-5	TRBV5-6	TRBD2	few	CASFWEGAIETQYF	TGTGCGAGCTTCTGGGAGGGCGCGATAGAGACCCAGTACTTC
TRBJ1-1	TRBV5-1	-	many	CASSRDSQLMNTEAFF	TGCGCCAGCAGCCGAGACAGCCAACTCATGAACACTGAAGCTTTCTTT
TRBJ2-5	TRBV13	TRBD2	few	CASSPSSAGVQETQYF	TGTGCCAGCAGCCCCAGTTCCGCGGGAGTCCAAGAGACCCAGTACTTC
TRBJ1-4	TRBV11-2	TRBD1	many	CASSQDRNEKLFF	TGTGCCAGCAGCCAGGACAGGAATGAAAAACTGTTTTTT
TRBJ2-7	TRBV6-2/TRBV6-3	-	-	CASSLLDGTYEQYF	TGTGCCAGCAGCTTATTGGACGGAACCTACGAGCAGTACTTC
TRBJ2-7	TRBV28	TRBD2	-	CASSGGGARYEQYF	TGTGCCAGCAGTGGGGGGGGAGCCCGATACGAGCAGTACTTC
TRBJ1-5	TRBV10-1	-	-	CASSEGWCGGVHVDQPQHF	TGCGCCAGCAGTGAGGGCTGGTGTGGGGGGGTTCACGTTGATCAGCCCCAGCATTTT
TRBJ1-5	TRBV28	-	-	CASSLPQGYNQPQHF	TGTGCCAGCAGTTTACCACAGGGATACAATCAGCCCCAGCATTTT
TRBJ2-7	TRBV29-1	-	few	CSVDSGGNEQYF	TGCAGCGTTGATTCTGGAGGTAACGAGCAGTACTTC
TRBJ2-7	TRBV28	TRBD1	many	CASSSFSGTGSSYEQYF	TGTGCCAGCAGTTCATTCTCCGGGACAGGGAGCTCCTACGAGCAGTACTTC
TRBJ2-5	TRBV6-1	-	many	CASTTVGAKETQYF	TGTGCCAGCACTACGGTGGGAGCCAAAGAGACCCAGTACTTC
TRBJ2-5	TRBV7-3	-	many	CASSPSLDQETQYF	TGTGCCAGCAGCCCCAGCCTAGACCAAGAGACCCAGTACTTC
TRBJ1-2	TRBV7-2	-	many	CASSLNDYGYTF	TGTGCCAGCAGCTTAAATGACTATGGCTACACCTTC
TRBJ2-7	TRBV2	TRBD2	many	CASTTSGTNYEQYF	TGTGCCAGCACCACTAGCGGGACAAACTACGAGCAGTACTTC
TRBJ2-2	TRBV2	-	many	CASSEADGGELFF	TGTGCCAGCAGTGAAGCGGACGGCGGGGAGCTGTTTTTT
TRBJ2-7	TRBV28	-	many	CASSPGLYEQYF	TGTGCCAGCAGTCCGGGGCTCTACGAGCAGTACTTC
TRBJ2-7	TRBV27	TRBD2	few	CASSPQTSGPYEQYF	TGTGCCAGCAGTCCCCAGACTAGCGGGCCCTACGAGCAGTACTTC
TRBJ2-3	TRBV24-1	TRBD2	-	CATSDSRLAGSTDTQYF	TGTGCCACCAGTGATTCCAGACTAGCGGGGAGCACAGATACGCAGTATTTT
TRBJ1-6	TRBV19	-	-	CASSIAQGTRNSPLHF	TGTGCCAGTAGTATAGCCCAGGGGACGCGTAATTCACCCCTCCACTTT
TRBJ2-7	TRBV4-1	TRBD2	-	CASSQPGLAYEQYF	TGCGCCAGCAGCCAACCGGGACTAGCGTACGAGCAGTACTTC